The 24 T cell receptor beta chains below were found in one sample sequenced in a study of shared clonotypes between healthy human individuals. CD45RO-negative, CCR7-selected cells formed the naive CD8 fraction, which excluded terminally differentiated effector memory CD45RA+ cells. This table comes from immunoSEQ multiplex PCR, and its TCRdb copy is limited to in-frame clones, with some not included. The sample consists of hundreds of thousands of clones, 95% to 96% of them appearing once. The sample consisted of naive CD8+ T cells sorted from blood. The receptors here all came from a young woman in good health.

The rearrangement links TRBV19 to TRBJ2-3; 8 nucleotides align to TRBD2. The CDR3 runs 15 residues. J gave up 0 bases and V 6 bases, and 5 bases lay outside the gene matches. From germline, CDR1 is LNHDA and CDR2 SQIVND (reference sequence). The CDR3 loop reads CASSPGGASTDTQYF. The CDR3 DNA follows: TGTGCCAGTAGCCCCGGGGGGGCTAGCACAGATACGCAGTATTTT.

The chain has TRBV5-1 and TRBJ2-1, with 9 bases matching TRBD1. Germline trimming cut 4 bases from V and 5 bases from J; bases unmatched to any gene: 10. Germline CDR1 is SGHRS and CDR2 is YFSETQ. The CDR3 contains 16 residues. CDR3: CASSKVQGAEDNEQFF. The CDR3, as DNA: TGCGCCAGCAGCAAAGTACAGGGGGCGGAGGACAATGAGCAGTTCTTC.

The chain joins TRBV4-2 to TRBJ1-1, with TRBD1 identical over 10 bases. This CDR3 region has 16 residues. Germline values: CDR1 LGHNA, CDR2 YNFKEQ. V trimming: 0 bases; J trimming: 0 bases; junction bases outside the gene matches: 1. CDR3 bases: TGTGCCAGCAGCCAAGAGGGACAGGGGATGAACACTGAAGCTTTCTTT. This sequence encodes CASSQEGQGMNTEAFF.

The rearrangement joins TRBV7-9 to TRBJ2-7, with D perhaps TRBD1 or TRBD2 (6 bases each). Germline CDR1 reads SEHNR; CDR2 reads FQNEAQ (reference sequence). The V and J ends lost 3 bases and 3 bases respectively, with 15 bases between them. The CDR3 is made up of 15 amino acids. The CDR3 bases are TGTGCCAGCAGCTTCGCCCAGGGGACTTTCTACGAGCAGTACTTC. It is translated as CASSFAQGTFYEQYF.

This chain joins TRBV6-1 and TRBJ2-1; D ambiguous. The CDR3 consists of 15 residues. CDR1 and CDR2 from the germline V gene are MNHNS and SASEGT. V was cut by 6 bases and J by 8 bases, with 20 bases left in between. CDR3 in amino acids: CASRRHRGSADEQFF. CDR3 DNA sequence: TGTGCCAGCAGGAGGCACAGAGGTTCCGCGGATGAGCAGTTCTTC.

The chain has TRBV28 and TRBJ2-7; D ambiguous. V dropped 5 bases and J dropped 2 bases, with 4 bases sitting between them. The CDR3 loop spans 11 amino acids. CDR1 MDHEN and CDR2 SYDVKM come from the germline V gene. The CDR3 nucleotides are TGTGCCAGCAGTCAGACCTACGAGCAGTACTTC. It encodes CASSQTYEQYF.

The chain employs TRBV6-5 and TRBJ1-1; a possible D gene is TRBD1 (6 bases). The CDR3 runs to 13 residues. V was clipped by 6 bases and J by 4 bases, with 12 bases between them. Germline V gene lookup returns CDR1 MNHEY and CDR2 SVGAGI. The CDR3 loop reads CASSRGQSTEAFF. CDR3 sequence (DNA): TGTGCCAGCAGCCGTGGACAGTCCACTGAAGCTTTCTTT.

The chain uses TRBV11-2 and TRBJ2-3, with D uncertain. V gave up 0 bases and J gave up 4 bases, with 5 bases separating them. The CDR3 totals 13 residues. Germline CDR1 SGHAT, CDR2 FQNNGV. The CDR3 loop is CASSLDIADTQYF. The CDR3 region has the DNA TGTGCCAGCAGCTTAGATATTGCAGATACGCAGTATTTT.

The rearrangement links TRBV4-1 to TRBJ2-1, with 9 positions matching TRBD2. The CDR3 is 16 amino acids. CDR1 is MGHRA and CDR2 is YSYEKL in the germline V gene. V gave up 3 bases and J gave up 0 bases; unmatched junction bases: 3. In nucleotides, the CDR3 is TGCGCCAGCAGCCAGCCGGGACTAGCCTCCTACAATGAGCAGTTCTTC. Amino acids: CASSQPGLASYNEQFF.

CDR3: CASSVGVGAGLTDTQYF. As DNA, the CDR3 is TGTGCCAGCAGCGTAGGAGTGGGAGCGGGCCTCACAGATACGCAGTATTTT. The rearrangement uses TRBV9 and TRBJ2-3, with a weak D call TRBD2 (6 bases). Trimming pared 0 bases from V and 2 bases from J, leaving 16 bases between. Germline V gene sequence: CDR1 SGDLS, CDR2 YYNGEE. The CDR3 is 17 residues long.

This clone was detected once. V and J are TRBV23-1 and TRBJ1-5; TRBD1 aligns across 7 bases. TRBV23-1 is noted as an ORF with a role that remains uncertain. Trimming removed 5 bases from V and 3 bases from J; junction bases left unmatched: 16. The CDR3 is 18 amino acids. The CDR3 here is CASSNGTVSTSFNQPQHF. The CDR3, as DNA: TGCGCCAGCAGTAACGGGACAGTCTCCACCTCATTCAATCAGCCCCAGCATTTT.

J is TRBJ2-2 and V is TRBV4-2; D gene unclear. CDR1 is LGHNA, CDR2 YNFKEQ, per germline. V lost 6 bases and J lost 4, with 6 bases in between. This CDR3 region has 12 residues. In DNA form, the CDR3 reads TGTGCCAGCAGGACCTCCACCGGGGAGCTGTTTTTT. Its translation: CASRTSTGELFF.

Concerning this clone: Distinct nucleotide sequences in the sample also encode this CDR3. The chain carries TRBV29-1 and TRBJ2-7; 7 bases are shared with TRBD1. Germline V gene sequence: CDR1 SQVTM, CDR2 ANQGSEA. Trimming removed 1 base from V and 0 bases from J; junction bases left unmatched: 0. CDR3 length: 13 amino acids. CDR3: CSVEGDSSYEQYF. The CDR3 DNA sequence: TGCAGCGTTGAAGGGGACAGCTCCTACGAGCAGTACTTC.

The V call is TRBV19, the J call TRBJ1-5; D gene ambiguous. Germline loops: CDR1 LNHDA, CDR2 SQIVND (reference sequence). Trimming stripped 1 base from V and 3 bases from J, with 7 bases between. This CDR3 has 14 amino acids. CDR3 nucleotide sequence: TGTGCCAGTAGTATAGGAGGGCTCAATCAGCCCCAGCATTTT. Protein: CASSIGGLNQPQHF.

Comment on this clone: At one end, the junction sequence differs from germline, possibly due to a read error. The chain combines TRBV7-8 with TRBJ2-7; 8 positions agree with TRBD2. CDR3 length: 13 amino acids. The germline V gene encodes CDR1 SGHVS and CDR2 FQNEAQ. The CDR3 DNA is TGTGCCAGCAGTTTAGGACTAGCCCACGAGCAGTACTTC. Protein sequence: CASSLGLAHEQYF.

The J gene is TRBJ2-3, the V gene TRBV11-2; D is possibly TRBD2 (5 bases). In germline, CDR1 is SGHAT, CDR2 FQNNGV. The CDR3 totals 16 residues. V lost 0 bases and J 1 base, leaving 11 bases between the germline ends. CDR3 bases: TGTGCCAGCAGCTTAGAGTTCGGTAGCGGCACAGATACGCAGTATTTT. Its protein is CASSLEFGSGTDTQYF.

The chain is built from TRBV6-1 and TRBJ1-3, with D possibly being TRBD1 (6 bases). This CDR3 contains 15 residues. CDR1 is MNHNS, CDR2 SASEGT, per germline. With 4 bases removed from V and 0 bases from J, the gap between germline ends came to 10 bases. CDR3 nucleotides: TGTGCCAGCAGTGGGGGGCCTTTCTCTGGAAACACCATATATTTT. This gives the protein CASSGGPFSGNTIYF.

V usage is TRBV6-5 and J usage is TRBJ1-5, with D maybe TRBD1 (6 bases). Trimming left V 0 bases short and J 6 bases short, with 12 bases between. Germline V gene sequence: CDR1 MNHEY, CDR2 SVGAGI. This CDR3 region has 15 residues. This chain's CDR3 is CASSYSGGAGQPQHF. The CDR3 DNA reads TGTGCCAGCAGTTACTCAGGGGGGGCGGGTCAGCCCCAGCATTTT.

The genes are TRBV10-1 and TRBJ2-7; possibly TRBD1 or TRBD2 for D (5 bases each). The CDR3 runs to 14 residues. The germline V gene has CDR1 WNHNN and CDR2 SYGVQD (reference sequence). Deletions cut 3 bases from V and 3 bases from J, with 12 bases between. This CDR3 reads CASSDRDGYYEQYF. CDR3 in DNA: TGCGCCAGCAGTGACCGGGACGGGTACTACGAGCAGTACTTC.

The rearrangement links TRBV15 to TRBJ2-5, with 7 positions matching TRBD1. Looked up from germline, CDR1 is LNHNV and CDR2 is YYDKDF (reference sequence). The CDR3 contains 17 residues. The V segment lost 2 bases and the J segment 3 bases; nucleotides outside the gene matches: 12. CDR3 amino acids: CATSRKWSGTDKETQYF. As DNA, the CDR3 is TGTGCCACCAGCAGAAAATGGTCCGGGACAGATAAAGAGACCCAGTACTTC.

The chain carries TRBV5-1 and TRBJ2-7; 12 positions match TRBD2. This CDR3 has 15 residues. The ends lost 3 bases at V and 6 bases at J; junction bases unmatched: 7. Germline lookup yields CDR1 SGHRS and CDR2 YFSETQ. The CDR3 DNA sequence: TGCGCCAGCAGCTGGACTAGCGGGAAGGCTTTCGAGCAGTACTTC. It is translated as CASSWTSGKAFEQYF.

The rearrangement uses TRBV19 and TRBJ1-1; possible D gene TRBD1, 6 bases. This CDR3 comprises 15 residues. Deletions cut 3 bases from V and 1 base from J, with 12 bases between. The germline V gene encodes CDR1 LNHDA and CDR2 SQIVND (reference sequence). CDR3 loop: CASSMRLGQNTEAFF. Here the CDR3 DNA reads TGTGCCAGTAGTATGAGGTTGGGACAGAACACTGAAGCTTTCTTT.

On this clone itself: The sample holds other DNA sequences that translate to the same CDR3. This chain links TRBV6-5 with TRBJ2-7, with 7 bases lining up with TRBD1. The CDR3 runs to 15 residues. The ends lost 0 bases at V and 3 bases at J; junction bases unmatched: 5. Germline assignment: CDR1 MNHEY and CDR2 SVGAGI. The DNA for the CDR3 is TGTGCCAGCAGTTACTCCTGGGACAGTATCTACGAGCAGTACTTC. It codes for CASSYSWDSIYEQYF.

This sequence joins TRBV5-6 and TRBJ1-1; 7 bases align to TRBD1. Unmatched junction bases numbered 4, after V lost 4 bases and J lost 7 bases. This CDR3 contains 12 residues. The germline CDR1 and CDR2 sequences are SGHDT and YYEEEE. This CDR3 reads CASSVDRVEAFF. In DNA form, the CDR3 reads TGTGCCAGCAGCGTAGACAGGGTTGAAGCTTTCTTT.